Shown below are 5 T cell receptor beta chains from a single sample sequenced in a study of shared T cell receptors in the human thymus. Some clones are missing from TCRdb's copy, which holds only in-frame ones; the method was immunoSEQ multiplex PCR. The sample lists 650,000 to 950,000 clones, approximately 83% occurring once. These sequences were also reported in another study, on human thymus T cells.

The sample was thymocytes. These receptors originate from a girl less than two years old with a congenital heart defect.

CDR3 amino acids: CASSLWRAGGYEQYF. DNA for the CDR3: TGTGCCAGCAGCTTATGGAGAGCGGGGGGCTACGAGCAGTACTTC. This chain uses TRBV7-9 with TRBJ2-7; 9 bases are shared with TRBD2. The V gene's germline CDR1 is SEHNR and CDR2 FQNEAQ (reference sequence). With V trimmed by 2 bases and J by 3 bases, 5 bases remained unmatched. The CDR3 sequence is 15 residues long.

The sample holds a few counts of this clone. The genes are TRBV19 and TRBJ1-1; perhaps TRBD1 as D (5 bases). The V end was cut by 7 bases, the J end by 1 base, with 13 bases between. This CDR3 region has 14 residues. The germline CDR1 and CDR2 sequences are LNHDA and SQIVND (reference sequence). CDR3 residues: CASIGHNENTEAFF. The CDR3, as DNA: TGTGCCAGTATTGGACACAACGAGAACACTGAAGCTTTCTTT.

This chain uses TRBV12-5 with TRBJ1-2; weak D call: TRBD1 (5 bases). Germline loops: CDR1 LGHNT, CDR2 FRNRAP. This CDR3 region has 18 residues. Trimming pared 5 bases from V and 4 bases from J, leaving 26 bases between. The CDR3 region is CASGTNLRPSGTTYGYTF. The CDR3 DNA is TGTGCTAGTGGTACGAACCTTCGTCCTTCCGGGACTACCTATGGCTACACCTTC.

V usage is TRBV7-8 and J usage is TRBJ1-5, with 10 bases fitting TRBD1. After removal of 7 bases from V and 9 bases from J, the junction contained 12 bases not matched to a gene. The CDR3 has 15 residues. Germline V lookup: CDR1 SGHVS, CDR2 FQNEAQ. CDR3 bases: TGTGCCAGCACCCCGGGGACAGGGGCCGCCCGGCCCCAGCATTTT. It yields the protein CASTPGTGAARPQHF.

The rearrangement uses TRBV9 and TRBJ1-1; a weak D match, TRBD1 (5 bases). V was pared by 0 bases and J by 3 bases, with 12 bases between. The CDR3 loop spans 15 amino acids. CDR1 and CDR2 (germline): SGDLS, YYNGEE. This CDR3 is CASSVDAEGDTEAFF. The CDR3, as DNA: TGTGCCAGCAGCGTAGATGCGGAAGGGGACACTGAAGCTTTCTTT.